The 14 T cell receptor beta chains below were found in one sample sequenced in a study of T cells in Graves' hyperthyroidism and ophthalmopathy. TCR beta CDR3 sequences were amplified from RNA transcripts. TCR CDR3 regions were first amplified by RT-PCR with HTBI primers. TCRdb called the multiplex PCR reads again in MiXCR, with one record for every CDR3 protein. The sample holds about 840,000 distinct CDR3 sequences, over 35% seen once. Input material: blood. These receptors all come from a man between 18 and 29 years old with Graves' hyperthyroidism.

This chain links TRBV6-5 with TRBJ1-1; D unclear. The CDR3 is 15 amino acids. The germline V gene encodes CDR1 MNHEY and CDR2 SVGAGI. Trimming cost V 5 bases and J 0 bases, with 13 bases left between them. The CDR3 region has the DNA TGTGCCAGCAGTGAAGACTGGATGTTGAACACTGAAGCTTTCTTT. Amino acid sequence: CASSEDWMLNTEAFF.

V and J are TRBV7-9 and TRBJ2-6; 7 nucleotides align to TRBD1. Germline CDR1 and CDR2: SEHNR and FQNEAQ (reference sequence). CDR3 length: 20 amino acids. J gave up 4 bases and V 5 bases, and 20 bases lay outside the gene matches. This CDR3 reads CASSLFPGTAYIGGANVLTF. CDR3 coding DNA: TGTGCCAGCAGCCTATTCCCCGGGACAGCCTACATAGGAGGGGCCAACGTCCTGACTTTC. Using reference TRBV7-9 and TRBJ2-6 for the parts outside the CDR3, the full variable domain is DTGVSQNPRHKITKRGQNVTFRCDPISEHNRLYWYRQTLGQGPEFLTYFQNEAQLEKSRLLSDRFSAERPKGSFSTLEIQRTEQGDSAMYLCASSLFPGTAYIGGANVLTFGAGSRLTVL.

This clonotype was picked up many times. The chain uses TRBV11-1 and TRBJ1-2; tentative D call: TRBD1 (5 bases). V was pared by 5 bases and J by 6 bases, with 13 bases between. Germline CDR1 reads SGHAT; CDR2 reads FQDESV (reference sequence). This CDR3 contains 13 residues. CDR3 sequence reads: CASSLGREDGYTF. CDR3 in DNA: TGTGCCAGCAGCCTCGGCAGGGAGGATGGCTACACCTTC. Supplemented by reference TRBV11-1 and TRBJ1-2, the full variable domain reads EAEVAQSPRYKITEKSQAVAFWCDPISGHATLYWYRQILGQGPELLVQFQDESVVDDSQLPKDRFSAERLKGVDSTLKIQPAELGDSAMYLCASSLGREDGYTFGSGTRLTVV.

A note on this clonotype: At one boundary the junction diverges from the germline segment, which might be a read error. This rearrangement joins TRBV19 to TRBJ1-1; D unclear. Per germline, CDR1 LNHDA and CDR2 SQIVND (reference sequence). The CDR3 has 13 amino acids. The CDR3 sequence is CDSSISGNTEAFF. The DNA for the CDR3 is TGTGACAGTAGTATATCAGGGAACACTGAAGCTTTCTTT.

The V call is TRBV15, the J call TRBJ1-3, with D possibly TRBD1 on 5 matching bases. The germline V and J ends were trimmed by 3 bases and 4 bases, with 13 bases remaining between them. There are 15 residues in the CDR3. CDR1 is LNHNV and CDR2 is YYDKDF in the germline V gene (reference sequence). CDR3 in amino acids: CATSRALGPGNTIYF. The CDR3 DNA sequence: TGTGCCACCAGCAGGGCCCTGGGGCCCGGAAACACCATATATTTT.

The genes are TRBV12-3 or TRBV12-4 and TRBJ2-3; 7 bases agree with TRBD2. The V segment lost 6 bases and the J segment 1 base; nucleotides outside the gene matches: 13. The CDR3 is made up of 17 amino acids. CDR3 in DNA: TGTGCCAGCAGCGTAAGCGGGGCTAGCGGACGCACAGATACGCAGTATTTT. It encodes CASSVSGASGRTDTQYF.

This clonotype was counted only a few times. One end of the junction varies from germline; a read error may be responsible. V and J are TRBV5-1 and TRBJ1-1; D may be TRBD1 (6 bases). Germline V gene sequence: CDR1 SGHRS, CDR2 YFSETQ. The length of the CDR3 is 14 residues. The CDR3 DNA reads as TGTGCCAGCAGCCCCCGACAGGTAGTAGCGGAAGCTTTCTTT. Its protein product is CASSPRQVVAEAFF.

This clonotype was picked up one time. The chain joins TRBV20-1 to TRBJ1-6; D might be TRBD1 (6 bases). This CDR3 has 15 residues. Germline assignment: CDR1 DFQATT and CDR2 SNEGSKA (reference sequence). The CDR3 DNA reads as TGCAGGGGGGGGCGCATAAGCTCCTATAATTCACCCCTCCACTTT. Its translation is CRGGRISSYNSPLHF.

In its sample, this clonotype was seen a few times. The V and J genes are TRBV20-1 and TRBJ1-1; D unclear. Germline CDR1 is DFQATT and CDR2 is SNEGSKA (reference sequence). The CDR3 is made up of 14 amino acids. The ends were cut back, 5 bases at V and 1 base at J, with 14 bases in the middle. The CDR3 is CSARRVPANTEAFF. The CDR3 DNA sequence: TGCAGTGCTCGCCGGGTTCCTGCGAACACTGAAGCTTTCTTT.

The chain recombines TRBV5-6 with TRBJ2-2; TRBD2 is a possible D gene (6 bases). The V end lost 8 bases, the J end lost 6 bases, and 23 bases lay between the germline ends. CDR3 size: 16 residues. Germline CDR1 SGHDT, CDR2 YYEEEE. CDR3 sequence reads: CASVPWTARGSGELFF. CDR3 DNA sequence: TGTGCCAGTGTACCCTGGACGGCGCGGGGATCCGGGGAGCTGTTTTTT.

This clonotype appeared many times. The gene calls are TRBV2 and TRBJ2-7; weak D call: TRBD2 (5 bases). Germline V gene lookup returns CDR1 SNHLY and CDR2 FYNNEI. The CDR3 extends over 11 amino acids. V lost 10 bases to trimming and J lost 0 bases, with 7 bases between them. This CDR3 reads CATRDSYEQYF. CDR3 DNA: TGTGCCACCCGGGACTCCTACGAGCAGTACTTC. Complete variable domain (other parts from reference TRBV2 and TRBJ2-7): EPEVTQTPSHQVTQMGQEVILRCVPISNHLYFYWYRQILGQKVEFLVSFYNNEISEKSEIFDDQFSVERPDGSNFTLKIRSTKLEDSAMYFCATRDSYEQYFGPGTRLTVT.

The chain employs TRBV9 and TRBJ1-2, with D hard to call. Germline assignment: CDR1 SGDLS and CDR2 YYNGEE. The CDR3 length is 13 residues. V lost 6 bases, J lost 5 bases, and 14 bases lay in between. CDR3 sequence reads: CASTLGGTYGYTF. The DNA for the CDR3 is TGTGCCAGCACCCTTGGAGGAACGTATGGCTACACCTTC.

The J gene is TRBJ2-7, the V gene TRBV29-1, with D unresolved. Germline CDR1 is SQVTM and CDR2 is ANQGSEA. The CDR3 covers 15 residues. Trimming removed 4 bases at V and 4 bases at J, with 20 bases between. CDR3 DNA sequence: TGCAGCGTTGCGGTGGGTGCCATCGTCCCTTACGAGCAGTACTTC. Protein product: CSVAVGAIVPYEQYF.

This clonotype was observed many times. The chain has TRBV29-1 and TRBJ1-3, with 7 nucleotides matching TRBD1. The CDR3 loop spans 11 amino acids. V shed 3 bases, J shed 8 bases, and the junction held 1 base outside the gene matches. Germline values: CDR1 SQVTM, CDR2 ANQGSEA. The CDR3 region is CSVDRGDTIYF. CDR3 nucleotide sequence: TGCAGCGTTGACAGGGGGGACACCATATATTTT. The full variable domain, with the rest looked up from reference TRBV29-1 and TRBJ1-3, is SAVISQKPSRDICQRGTSLTIQCQVDSQVTMMFWYRQQPGQSLTLIATANQGSEATYESGFVIDKFPISRPNLTFSTLTVSNMSPEDSSIYLCSVDRGDTIYFGEGSWLTVV.